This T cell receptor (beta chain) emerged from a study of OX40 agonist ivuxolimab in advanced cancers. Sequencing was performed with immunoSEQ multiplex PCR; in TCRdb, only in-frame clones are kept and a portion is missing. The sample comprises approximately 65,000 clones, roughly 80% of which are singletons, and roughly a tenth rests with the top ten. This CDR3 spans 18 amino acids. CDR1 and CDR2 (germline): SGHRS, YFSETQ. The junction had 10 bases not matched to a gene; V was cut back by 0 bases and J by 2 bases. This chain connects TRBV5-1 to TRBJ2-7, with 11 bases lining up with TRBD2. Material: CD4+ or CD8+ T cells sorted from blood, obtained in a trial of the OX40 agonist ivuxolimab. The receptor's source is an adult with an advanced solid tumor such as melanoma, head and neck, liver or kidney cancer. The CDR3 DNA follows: TGCGCCAGCAGCTTGGTGTTTCCGTCTAGCGGGAGGACCTACGAGCAGTACTTC. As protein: CASSLVFPSSGRTYEQYF.